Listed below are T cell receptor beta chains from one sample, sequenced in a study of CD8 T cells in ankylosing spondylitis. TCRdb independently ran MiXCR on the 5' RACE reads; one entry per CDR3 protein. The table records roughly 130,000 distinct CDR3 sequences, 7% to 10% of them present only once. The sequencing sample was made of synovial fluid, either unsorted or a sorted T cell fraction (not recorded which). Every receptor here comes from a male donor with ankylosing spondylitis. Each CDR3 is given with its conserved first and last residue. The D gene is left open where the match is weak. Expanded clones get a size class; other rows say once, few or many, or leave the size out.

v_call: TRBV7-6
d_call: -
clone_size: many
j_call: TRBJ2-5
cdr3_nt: TGTGCCAGCAGCCTATATCAAGGGAATCAAGAGACCCAGTACTTC
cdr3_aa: CASSLYQGNQETQYF

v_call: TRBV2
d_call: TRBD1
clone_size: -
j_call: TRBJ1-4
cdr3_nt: TGTGCCTCACGGACAGGGGAGGAAAAACTGTTTTTT
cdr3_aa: CASRTGEEKLFF

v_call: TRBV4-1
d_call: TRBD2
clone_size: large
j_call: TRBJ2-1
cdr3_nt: TGCGCCAGCAGCCAAGTCGGCGGGAGCTCCTACAATGAGCAGTTCTTC
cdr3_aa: CASSQVGGSSYNEQFF

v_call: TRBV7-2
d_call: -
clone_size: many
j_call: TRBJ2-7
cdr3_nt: TGTGCCAGCAGCTTCTCCAGGACCGTGAACGACGAGCAGTACTTC
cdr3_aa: CASSFSRTVNDEQYF

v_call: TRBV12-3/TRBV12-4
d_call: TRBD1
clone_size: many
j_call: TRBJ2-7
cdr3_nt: TGTGCCAGCAAATGGGGACAGCAATCCCCCGAGCAGTACTTC
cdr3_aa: CASKWGQQSPEQYF

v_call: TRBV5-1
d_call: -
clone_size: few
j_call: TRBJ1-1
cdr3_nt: TGCGCCAGCAGCTTAGGGAAGAACACTGAAGCTTTCTTT
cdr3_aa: CASSLGKNTEAFF

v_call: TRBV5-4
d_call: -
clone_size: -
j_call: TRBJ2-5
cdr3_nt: TGTGCCAGCAGCTCAGGGACATTACAAGAGACCCAGTACTTC
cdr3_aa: CASSSGTLQETQYF

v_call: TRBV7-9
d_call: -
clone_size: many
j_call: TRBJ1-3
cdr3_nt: TGTGCCAGCAGCTTAAACCTCAACTCTGGAAACACCATATATTTT
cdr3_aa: CASSLNLNSGNTIYF

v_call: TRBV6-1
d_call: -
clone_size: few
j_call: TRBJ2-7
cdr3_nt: TGTGCCAGCAGTGCCCCGACTGGGGCGATACTCTACGAGCAGTACTTC
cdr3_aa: CASSAPTGAILYEQYF

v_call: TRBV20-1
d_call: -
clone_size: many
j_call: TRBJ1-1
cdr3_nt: TGCAGTGCTAGAGATCCGAGGGATGCCTTGAACACTGAAGCTTTCTTT
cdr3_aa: CSARDPRDALNTEAFF

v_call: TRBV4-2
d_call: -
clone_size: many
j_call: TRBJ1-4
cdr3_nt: TGTGCCAGCAGCTACCAGGGGGAAAAACTGTTTTTT
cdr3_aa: CASSYQGEKLFF

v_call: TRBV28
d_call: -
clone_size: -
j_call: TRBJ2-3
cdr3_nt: TGTGCCAGCAGTCTTAACAAAGGTTTTAGTGACAAGCAGTATTTT
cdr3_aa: CASSLNKGFSDKQYF

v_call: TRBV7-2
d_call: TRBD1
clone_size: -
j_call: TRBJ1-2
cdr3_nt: TGTGCCAGCAGCTTAGAAGGGGACAGGGATCGTGGCTACACCTTC
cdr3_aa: CASSLEGDRDRGYTF

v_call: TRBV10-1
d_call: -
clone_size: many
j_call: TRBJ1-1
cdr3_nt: TGCGCCAGCAGTGAGGGCAGGAGGAACACTGAAGCTTTCTTT
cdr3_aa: CASSEGRRNTEAFF

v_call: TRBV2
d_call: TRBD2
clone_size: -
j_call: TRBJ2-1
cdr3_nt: TGTGCCAGCAGGGACTTGAAGCGGGGGGGCCTCGATGAGCAGTTCTTC
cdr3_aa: CASRDLKRGGLDEQFF

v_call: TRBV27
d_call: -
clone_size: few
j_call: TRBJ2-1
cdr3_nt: TGTGCCAGCAGTTTAGGTTGGGGTTTCCAGTTCTTC
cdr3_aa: CASSLGWGFQFF

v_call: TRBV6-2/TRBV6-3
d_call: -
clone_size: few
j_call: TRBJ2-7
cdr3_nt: TGTGCCAGCAGCTTCATGGACACCCGTCCTTTCTACGAGCAGTACTTC
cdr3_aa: CASSFMDTRPFYEQYF

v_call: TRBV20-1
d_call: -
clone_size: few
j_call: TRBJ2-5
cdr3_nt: TGCAGTGCTAGTGAGCCCCAAGAGACCCAGTACTTC
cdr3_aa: CSASEPQETQYF

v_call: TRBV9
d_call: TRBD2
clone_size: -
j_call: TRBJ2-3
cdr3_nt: TGTGCCAGCAGCGCTCACAGCGGGGGGAGCACAGATACGCAGTATTTT
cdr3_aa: CASSAHSGGSTDTQYF

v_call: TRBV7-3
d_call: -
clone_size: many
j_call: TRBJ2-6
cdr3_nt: TGTGCCAGCAGCCCTAGCTCTGGGGCCAACGTCCTGACTTTC
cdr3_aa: CASSPSSGANVLTF

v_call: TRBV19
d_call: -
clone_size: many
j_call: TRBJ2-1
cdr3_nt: TGTGCCAGTAGTAGGCGAGGTGACAGGGAGCAGTTCTTC
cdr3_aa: CASSRRGDREQFF

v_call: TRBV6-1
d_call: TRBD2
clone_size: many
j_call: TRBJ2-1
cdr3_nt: TGTGCCAGCAGCCCGATAGCGGGAGTCGGGAATGAGCAGTTCTTC
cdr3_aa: CASSPIAGVGNEQFF

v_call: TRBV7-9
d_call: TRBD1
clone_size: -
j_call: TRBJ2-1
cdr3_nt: TGTGCCAGCAGCCGGGACAGGGATGAGCAGTTCTTC
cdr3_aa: CASSRDRDEQFF

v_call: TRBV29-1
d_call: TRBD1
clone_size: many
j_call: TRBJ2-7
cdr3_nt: TGCAGCGTTGGGAGGACAGGGGGCGGCGAGCAGTACTTC
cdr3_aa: CSVGRTGGGEQYF

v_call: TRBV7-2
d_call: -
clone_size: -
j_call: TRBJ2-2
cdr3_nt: TGTGCCAGCAGCTCCGAAGGGGGTCGCACCGGGGAGCTGTTTTTT
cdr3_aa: CASSSEGGRTGELFF

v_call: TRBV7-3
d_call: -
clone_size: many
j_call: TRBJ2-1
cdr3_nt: TGTGCCAGCAGCCTAGATAGCTCCTACAATGAGCAGTTCTTC
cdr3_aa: CASSLDSSYNEQFF

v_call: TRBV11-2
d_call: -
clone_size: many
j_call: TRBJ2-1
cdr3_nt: TGTGCCAGCAGCTTATATTCCAGCTCCTACAATGAGCAGTTCTTC
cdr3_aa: CASSLYSSSYNEQFF

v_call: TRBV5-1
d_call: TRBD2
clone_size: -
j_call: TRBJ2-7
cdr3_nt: TGCGCCAGCAGGGAAGCGGGGGGGCCGTACGAGCAGTACTTC
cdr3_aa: CASREAGGPYEQYF

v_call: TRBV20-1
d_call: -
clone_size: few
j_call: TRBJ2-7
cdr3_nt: TGCAGTGCCCCCCGGCAGGTATCCTACGAGCAGTACTTC
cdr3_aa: CSAPRQVSYEQYF

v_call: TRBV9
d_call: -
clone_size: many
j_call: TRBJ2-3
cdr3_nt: TGTGCCAGCAGCGTGGCCCCGACCACAGATACGCAGTATTTT
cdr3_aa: CASSVAPTTDTQYF

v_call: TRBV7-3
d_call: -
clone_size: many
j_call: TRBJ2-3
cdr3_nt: TGTGCCAGCAGCTCCAACACGGGAAGCACAGATACGCAGTATTTT
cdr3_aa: CASSSNTGSTDTQYF

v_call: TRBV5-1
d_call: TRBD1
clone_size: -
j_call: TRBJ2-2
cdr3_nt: TGCGCCAGCAAAAGGGACAGTAACACCGGGGAGCTGTTTTTT
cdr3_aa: CASKRDSNTGELFF

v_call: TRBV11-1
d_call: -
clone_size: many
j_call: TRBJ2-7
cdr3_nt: TGTGCCAGCAGCTTGCGAGTCAGCTCCTACGAGCAGTACTTC
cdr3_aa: CASSLRVSSYEQYF

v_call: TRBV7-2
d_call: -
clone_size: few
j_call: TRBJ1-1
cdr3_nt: TGTGCCAGCAGCCCGAGGGGGGGAACGACTGAAGCTTTCTTT
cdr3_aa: CASSPRGGTTEAFF

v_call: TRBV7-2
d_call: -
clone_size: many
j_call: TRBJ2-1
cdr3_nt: TGTGCCAGCAGCTTAGGAACAGCAGGCTACAATGAGCAGTTCTTC
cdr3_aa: CASSLGTAGYNEQFF

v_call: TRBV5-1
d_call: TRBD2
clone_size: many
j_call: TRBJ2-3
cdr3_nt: TGCGCCAGCAGCTTGGTCGGACTAGCGGGAGGTCTCGAGGATACGCAGTATTTT
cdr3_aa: CASSLVGLAGGLEDTQYF

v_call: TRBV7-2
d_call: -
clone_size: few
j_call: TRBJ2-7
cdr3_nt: TGTGCCAGCAGCCAGACGGGGTGGGGGAGCGAGCAGTACTTC
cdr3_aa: CASSQTGWGSEQYF

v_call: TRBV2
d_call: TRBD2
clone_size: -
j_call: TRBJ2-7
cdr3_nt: TGTGCCAGCAAATTAGCGGGACTTGTGGACGAGCAGTACTTC
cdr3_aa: CASKLAGLVDEQYF

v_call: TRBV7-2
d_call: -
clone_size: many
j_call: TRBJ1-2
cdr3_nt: TGTGCCAGCAGCCCAAGGGGCCTCTCGGATGGCTACACCTTC
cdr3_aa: CASSPRGLSDGYTF

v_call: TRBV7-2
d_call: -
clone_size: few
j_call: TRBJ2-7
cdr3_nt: TGTGCCAGCAGCTTCCTGATCCCCCTAGGATCCTACGAGCAGTACTTC
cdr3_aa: CASSFLIPLGSYEQYF